A selection of T cell receptor beta chains follows, all from one sample in a study of CD8+ T cells in alopecia areata. Clones were sequenced by immunoSEQ multiplex PCR, and TCRdb holds only the in-frame ones, with some missing. Counted here are about 64,000 clones, 46% occurring once; the ten biggest clones make up 20%. The specimen was CD8+ T cells sorted from blood, collected at approximately week 36, from a patient treated with tofacitinib. Every receptor here comes from a human donor with alopecia areata. The conserved cysteine and the conserved F or W are not part of the CDR3 here. Where a row states a size, it is once, few, many or the class of an expanded clone; other rows omit it.

V	J	size	CDR3
TRBV29-1	TRBJ2-1	-	SVLAGVYEQF
TRBV25-1	TRBJ2-7	-	ASSELAATGQY
TRBV19	TRBJ2-5	-	ASSPGRVQETQY
TRBV4-2	TRBJ1-5	-	ASSQEQGSNQPQH
TRBV5-1	TRBJ2-7	few	ASSPSWKDEQY
TRBV29-1	TRBJ1-1	-	SVELGNTEAF
TRBV23-1	TRBJ2-3	-	ASSQNPLGDTQY
TRBV7-8	TRBJ2-2	-	ASSPHLAATGELF
TRBV30	TRBJ1-1	-	AWSVQGNTEAF
TRBV9	TRBJ1-2	-	ASSVGGTPGYGYT